Detailed here is one T cell receptor beta chain. What it recognizes is unknown. This entry belongs to a study of neoadjuvant nivolumab and ipilimumab in lung cancer. Study conclusions and caveats: Only two of four nivolumab-treated tumors gained richness and clonality by surgery.

Profiled with immunoSEQ multiplex PCR; TCRdb holds only in-frame clones, not every one. The sample includes 15,000 to 20,000 clones, over 70% of them seen just once. The source of this sequence is an adult with non-small cell lung cancer. The specimen was tumor tissue, collected after neoadjuvant nivolumab, alone or with ipilimumab, at or shortly before surgery.

CDR3 in DNA: TGTGCCAGCAGCTGGGCCGGAGCAGATACGCAGTATTTT. Protein sequence: CASSWAGADTQYF. J is TRBJ2-3 and V is TRBV2; D remains unclear. CDR1 is SNHLY and CDR2 is FYNNEI in the germline V gene. The V gene lost 6 bases and the J gene lost 4 bases, with 11 bases spanning the gap. The CDR3 loop spans 13 amino acids.